This TCR beta chain is from a study of shared clonotypes between healthy human individuals. Across the study: With ages of 18 to 49, the donors were two women and a few men. CD4 naive and memory got three plates each, CD8 naive two, CD8 memory one. Study-level points and caveats: Clonotype sharing among the donors was expected to vary with sequencing depth.

This CDR3 comprises 14 residues. The germline CDR1 and CDR2 sequences are LNHDA and SQIVND (reference sequence). Trimming took 3 bases from V and 4 from J, leaving 12 bases between them. Sequenced by immunoSEQ multiplex PCR; TCRdb stores in-frame clones only, minus some. The table shows around 1,100,000 clones, with 70% to 80% occurring only once. None of the donors, who were healthy HIV-negative adults, had recently had acute infections or vaccinations. Concerning this clone itself: Its antigen is not identified.

The receptor's source is a man aged 18 to 30 in good health. Some clones in this sample may be carry-over from other donors' samples. The V gene is TRBV19, the J gene TRBJ1-1; D may be TRBD1 (6 bases). Sequenced: memory CD4+ T cells from PBMCs. Described subset: CD45RA-negative fraction. The CDR3 nucleotides are TGTGCCAGTAGTATTGCCAGGGGCGGCACTGAAGCTTTCTTT. The encoded protein is CASSIARGGTEAFF.